Following are 24 T cell receptor beta chains from one sample sequenced in a study of regulatory T cells in long-lasting Graves disease. The time point was: newly diagnosed GD, antithyroid drugs for less than 3 months. RNA extracted from PBMCs served as the sequencing template. Combining iRepertoire HTBI primers with Arm-PCR of CDR3 regions, the authors built TCR beta libraries. MiXCR, applied by TCRdb to the multiplex PCR reads, yields one record per CDR3 protein. The data hold roughly 440,000 distinct CDR3 sequences, with around 15% observed a single time. These data also formed part of another study, on T cells in Graves' hyperthyroidism and ophthalmopathy.

Source: peripheral blood mononuclear cells (PBMCs), taken at new diagnosis, from a patient treated with antithyroid drugs. The source of these receptors is a woman aged 18-35 years with Graves disease.

This clonotype showed up just a few times. The chain is built from TRBV20-1 and TRBJ1-1, with D possibly TRBD1 on 6 matching bases. CDR1 is DFQATT and CDR2 is SNEGSKA in the germline V gene (reference sequence). The V end lost 8 bases, the J end lost 3 bases, and 28 bases lay between the germline ends. The CDR3 loop spans 17 amino acids. CDR3 sequence (DNA): TGCAGTCCCTCGTCCGACAGGCTACCAAGGCCGGACACTGAAGCTTTCTTT. Amino acid sequence: CSPSSDRLPRPDTEAFF.

This rearrangement joins TRBV6-1 to TRBJ1-1; 7 positions match TRBD1. V lost 5 bases and J lost 5; bases outside the gene matches: 11. The CDR3 totals 15 residues. Germline V gives CDR1 MNHNS, CDR2 SASEGT. This CDR3 is CASSINDRARTEAFF. The CDR3 nucleotides read TGTGCCAGCAGTATTAATGACAGGGCGAGGACTGAAGCTTTCTTT.

There are many counts of this clonotype. The chain uses TRBV5-1 and TRBJ2-3; possibly TRBD1 or TRBD2 for D (5 bases each). V lost 6 bases and J 2 bases, leaving 13 bases between the germline ends. Germline V gene lookup returns CDR1 SGHRS and CDR2 YFSETQ. This CDR3 is built from 14 residues. The DNA of the CDR3 is TGCGCCAGCACCAACCGGGGCCTCACAGATACGCAGTATTTT. It encodes CASTNRGLTDTQYF.

This clonotype was counted a few times. The rearrangement links TRBV5-4 to TRBJ2-1, with 7 nucleotides matching TRBD2. CDR1 SGHNT and CDR2 YYREEE come from the germline V gene (reference sequence). The CDR3 spans 14 residues. The J segment lost 5 bases and the V segment lost 4 bases, leaving 6 bases of the junction unmatched. CDR3 sequence (DNA): TGTGCCAGCAGCCCCACTAGCGTTAACAATGAGCAGTTCTTC. Its protein product is CASSPTSVNNEQFF.

The sample holds a few counts of this clonotype. Being one base from a much bigger clone, this may be a read error. CDR3 nucleotide sequence: TGTGCCAGCAGTTGCTCCGTCCATCAGCCCCAGCATTTT. Translating gives CASSCSVHQPQHF. The chain couples TRBV6-5 to TRBJ1-5; D is ambiguous. In germline, CDR1 is MNHEY, CDR2 SVGAGI. The length of the CDR3 is 13 residues. V was trimmed by 4 bases and J by 5 bases, leaving 9 bases between them.

In its sample, this clonotype was seen many times. J is TRBJ1-5 and V is TRBV3-1, with D maybe TRBD1 (5 bases). This CDR3 contains 16 residues. CDR1 and CDR2 (germline): LGHDT, YNNKEL (reference sequence). V was cut by 2 bases and J by 0 bases, with 11 bases left in between. The CDR3 region has the DNA TGTGCCAGCAGCCAAACCCTAGGACATAGCAATCAGCCCCAGCATTTT. This translates into CASSQTLGHSNQPQHF. The full variable domain, its missing parts supplied by reference TRBV3-1 and TRBJ1-5, is DTAVSQTPKYLVTQMGNDKSIKCEQNLGHDTMYWYKQDSKKFLKIMFSYNNKELIINETVPNRFSPKSPDKAHLNLHINSLELGDSAVYFCASSQTLGHSNQPQHFGDGTRLSIL.

Note on this clonotype: Since a much larger clone is just one base distant, this may be a read error. The chain carries TRBV11-2 and TRBJ2-1; TRBD2 aligns across 8 bases. This CDR3 is built from 16 residues. The germline CDR1 and CDR2 sequences are SGHAT and FQNNGV. Germline trimming cut 5 bases from V and 5 bases from J; bases unmatched to any gene: 11. CDR3 in DNA: TGTGCCAGCAGCCTCTTACGGGGGGGCCCCCACAATGAGCAGTTCTTC. Protein product: CASSLLRGGPHNEQFF.

This clonotype was observed at least ten times. The rearrangement uses TRBV9 and TRBJ2-7, with TRBD1 matching over 8 bases. Trimming at V came to 0 bases and at J to 6 bases, leaving 11 bases not matched to a gene. The CDR3 is 16 amino acids. Germline-derived CDR1 and CDR2 are SGDLS and YYNGEE. This CDR3 is CASSVAPGTGNGEQYF. The DNA for the CDR3 is TGTGCCAGCAGCGTAGCCCCCGGGACAGGCAACGGCGAGCAGTACTTC.

This clonotype came up a few times. The genes are TRBV7-9 and TRBJ2-3; tentatively, D is TRBD2 (6 bases). CDR3 length: 15 residues. Trimming removed 4 bases from V and 5 bases from J, with 16 bases in between. Looked up from germline, CDR1 is SEHNR and CDR2 is FQNEAQ (reference sequence). The CDR3 here is CASSSLAPAQDTQYF. CDR3 nucleotide sequence: TGTGCCAGCAGCTCACTAGCCCCAGCTCAAGATACGCAGTATTTT.

The chain is built from TRBV7-3 and TRBJ2-3; no clear D gene. CDR1 and CDR2 from the germline V gene are SGHTA and FQGTGA. V gave up 5 bases and J gave up 4 bases, with 16 bases separating them. The CDR3 is made up of 15 amino acids. CDR3 protein: CASSPFAGDSDTQYF. The CDR3 nucleotides are TGTGCCAGCAGCCCCTTCGCAGGAGATTCAGATACGCAGTATTTT.

With regard to this clonotype: Just one base apart from a much larger clone, this may be a read error. Given the absence of the conserved phenylalanine or tryptophan at the CDR3 end, a read error is likely. V usage is TRBV7-9 and J usage is TRBJ2-5; 7 nucleotides line up with TRBD1. The CDR3 spans 14 residues. V gave up 5 bases and J gave up 3 bases; unmatched junction bases: 6. Looked up from germline, CDR1 is SEHNR and CDR2 is FQNEAQ (reference sequence). In nucleotides, the CDR3 is TGTGCCAGCAGCCCCGGGACAGAGAAAGAGACCCAGTACCTC. Translating gives CASSPGTEKETQYL.

This clonotype was counted ten times or more. One end of the junction varies from germline; a read error may be responsible. The chain employs TRBV11-2 and TRBJ2-3, with 10 bases matching TRBD2. The germline V gene encodes CDR1 SGHAT and CDR2 FQNNGV. The CDR3 covers 14 residues. The CDR3 nucleotides read TGCGCCAGCAGCCAAGCGGGGGGGCCAGATACGCAGTATTTT. Amino acid sequence: CASSQAGGPDTQYF.

The table lists this clonotype with a few counts. V is TRBV19 and J is TRBJ1-1, with a weak D call TRBD1 (6 bases). The V end lost 1 base, the J end lost 6 bases, and 12 bases lay between the germline ends. Looked up from germline, CDR1 is LNHDA and CDR2 is SQIVND (reference sequence). The CDR3 has 14 residues. CDR3 nucleotide sequence: TGTGCCAGTAGTATAGTTGGCAGGGGTTCTGAAGCTTTCTTT. It is translated as CASSIVGRGSEAFF.

This clonotype was seen ten or more times. The chain links TRBV7-9 to TRBJ2-5, with TRBD1 matching over 7 bases. CDR3 length: 13 amino acids. The V segment lost 5 bases and the J segment 5 bases; nucleotides outside the gene matches: 5. Germline V CDR1 and CDR2: SEHNR, FQNEAQ (reference sequence). CDR3 region: CASSPEQGETQYF. DNA of the CDR3: TGTGCCAGCAGCCCAGAACAGGGGGAGACCCAGTACTTC.

This clonotype was detected ten times or more. J is TRBJ2-2 and V is TRBV12-3 or TRBV12-4, with D possibly matching TRBD1 (5 bases). CDR3 length: 14 residues. V was cut by 5 bases and J by 5 bases, with 12 bases left in between. CDR3 in amino acids: CASSRQPITGELFF. The CDR3 nucleotides read TGTGCCAGCAGTAGACAGCCTATTACCGGGGAGCTGTTTTTT.

This clonotype has ten or more counts. V gene TRBV12-3 or TRBV12-4 combines with J gene TRBJ2-3, with 16 bases aligning to TRBD2. J lost 4 bases, V lost 3 bases, and 7 bases had no gene match. The CDR3 covers 18 residues. The CDR3 reads CASSLRGLAGGGADTQYF. For the CDR3, the DNA is TGTGCCAGCAGTTTGAGGGGACTAGCGGGAGGGGGGGCAGATACGCAGTATTTT.

The CDR3 DNA reads TGTGCCAGCAGCCCCCCCGGACTAGCGGACAATGAGCAGTTCTTC. Protein product: CASSPPGLADNEQFF. The V and J genes are TRBV5-4 and TRBJ2-1, with 10 bases matching TRBD2. In germline, CDR1 is SGHNT, CDR2 YYREEE (reference sequence). This CDR3 region has 15 residues. V was pared by 4 bases and J by 5 bases, with 6 bases of the junction left unmatched.

This clonotype was seen many times. The DNA for the CDR3 is TGTGCCAGCAGTTTATGGGCAGGGGGCACTGAAGCTTTCTTT. This translates into CASSLWAGGTEAFF. The chain carries TRBV27 and TRBJ1-1; 7 bases map to TRBD1. Trimming cost V 1 base and J 4 bases; bases outside gene matches: 3. Germline V CDR1 and CDR2: MNHEY, SMNVEV (reference sequence). CDR3 length: 14 residues.

This clonotype came up many times. The chain links TRBV29-1 to TRBJ2-7; 10 bases agree with TRBD1. The V gene's germline CDR1 is SQVTM and CDR2 ANQGSEA. Trimming at V came to 6 bases and at J to 3 bases, leaving 17 bases not matched to a gene. The CDR3 loop spans 17 amino acids. The CDR3 reads CSVTTPTRDRGGYEQYF. The DNA for the CDR3 is TGCAGCGTCACGACCCCCACCCGGGACAGGGGTGGCTACGAGCAGTACTTC.

V usage is TRBV5-1 and J usage is TRBJ2-1; D gene uncertain. This CDR3 has 17 amino acids. Trimming removed 4 bases at V and 3 bases at J, with 20 bases between. CDR1 is SGHRS, CDR2 YFSETQ, per germline. CDR3 nucleotides: TGCGCCAGCAGCCCTATCGACCGCGGCAGAGGCTACAATGAGCAGTTCTTC. Protein sequence: CASSPIDRGRGYNEQFF. The full variable domain, with the rest looked up from reference TRBV5-1 and TRBJ2-1, is KAGVTQTPRYLIKTRGQQVTLSCSPISGHRSVSWYQQTPGQGLQFLFEYFSETQRNKGNFPGRFSGRQFSNSRSEMNVSTLELGDSALYLCASSPIDRGRGYNEQFFGPGTRLTVL.

In this sample, this clonotype turned up once. V gene TRBV28 combines with J gene TRBJ2-2, with TRBD1 matching over 8 bases. The germline V gene has CDR1 MDHEN and CDR2 SYDVKM. CDR3 size: 15 residues. With 6 bases clipped from V and 3 bases from J, the junction kept 6 bases outside the gene matches. CDR3 in amino acids: CASSQTGQDTGELFF. CDR3 bases: TGTGCCAGCAGCCAGACGGGACAGGACACCGGGGAGCTGTTTTTT.

Here the CDR3 reads CASRLGRKYEQYF. DNA for the CDR3: TGTGCCAGCAGATTAGGACGGAAGTACGAGCAGTACTTC. The chain links TRBV28 to TRBJ2-7; D unclear. CDR3 length: 13 amino acids. In germline, CDR1 is MDHEN, CDR2 SYDVKM. Trimming removed 6 bases from V and 4 bases from J, with 13 bases in between.

V and J are TRBV25-1 and TRBJ1-4, with D tentatively TRBD1 (6 bases). Germline CDR1 and CDR2: MGHDK and SYGVNS. Trimming left V 6 bases short and J 5 bases short, with 10 bases between. The CDR3 has 13 amino acids. The CDR3 DNA sequence: TGTGCCAGCAGGGGACAAAAGAATGAAAAACTGTTTTTT. This gives the protein CASRGQKNEKLFF.

This rearrangement joins TRBV20-1 to TRBJ2-1; 8 bases are a match to TRBD2. The junction had 8 bases not matched to a gene; V was cut back by 0 bases and J by 1 base. The CDR3 extends over 17 amino acids. CDR1 is DFQATT and CDR2 is SNEGSKA in the germline V gene (reference sequence). DNA of the CDR3: TGCAGTGCTAGAGACGATACGACTAGCGTATCCTACAATGAGCAGTTCTTC. It specifies CSARDDTTSVSYNEQFF.